The rows below give T cell receptor beta chains drawn from one sample of a study of T cell repertoires in cytomegalovirus infection. TCRdb re-analysed the reads in MiXCR, keeping a single row per CDR3 protein. Among under 300,000 distinct CDR3 sequences listed, 22% were seen once. No antigen has been identified for these receptors. Sequences were derived from cultured PBMCs, sampled from culture after CMV antigen stimulation. These receptors all stem from a human donor in good health (CMV status not recorded). Some clones in this sample may be carry-over from other donors' samples. Both conserved end residues are part of each CDR3. D genes are given only for firm matches. Clone size is shown for a subset of rows, as once, few, many or a class of expanded clone.

len: 17; v_gene: TRBV23-1; d_gene: TRBD2; j_gene: TRBJ2-1; abundance: -; CDR3nt: TGCGCCAGCAGTCAATCGACTAGCGGGAGCTCCTACAATGAGCAGTTCTTC; CDR3aa: CASSQSTSGSSYNEQFF
len: 14; v_gene: TRBV20-1; d_gene: TRBD2; j_gene: TRBJ2-3; abundance: -; CDR3nt: TGCAGTGCCCTCCAGACTAGCGGGAAGGATACGCAGTATTTT; CDR3aa: CSALQTSGKDTQYF
len: 15; v_gene: TRBV13; d_gene: -; j_gene: TRBJ1-4; abundance: -; CDR3nt: TGTGCCAGCAGCTCGGGAAAAGTACCTAATGAAAAACTGTTTTTT; CDR3aa: CASSSGKVPNEKLFF
len: 11; v_gene: TRBV6-1; d_gene: -; j_gene: TRBJ1-2; abundance: few; CDR3nt: TGTGCCACCCAATCCCGCTATGGCTACACCTTC; CDR3aa: CATQSRYGYTF
len: 14; v_gene: TRBV6-1; d_gene: -; j_gene: TRBJ1-5; abundance: many; CDR3nt: TGTGCCAGCAGTACGGGGGGTCCGGGTCAGCCCCAGCATTTT; CDR3aa: CASSTGGPGQPQHF
len: 11; v_gene: TRBV5-4; d_gene: -; j_gene: TRBJ2-1; abundance: -; CDR3nt: TGTGCCAGCAGCCAGAGGGATGAGCAGTTCTTC; CDR3aa: CASSQRDEQFF
len: 17; v_gene: TRBV7-2; d_gene: -; j_gene: TRBJ2-3; abundance: many; CDR3nt: TGTGCCAGCAGCCCACGTAAGATAAGATTAAGCACAGATACGCAGTATTTT; CDR3aa: CASSPRKIRLSTDTQYF
len: 15; v_gene: TRBV4-1; d_gene: -; j_gene: TRBJ2-7; abundance: -; CDR3nt: TGCGCCAGCAGCCAAGTACACGGACAGTTGTACGAGCAGTACTTC; CDR3aa: CASSQVHGQLYEQYF
len: 14; v_gene: TRBV18; d_gene: TRBD1; j_gene: TRBJ2-1; abundance: -; CDR3nt: TGTGCCAGCTCACCGGACAGGGGTTCGAATGAGCAGTTCTTC; CDR3aa: CASSPDRGSNEQFF
len: 15; v_gene: TRBV7-6; d_gene: -; j_gene: TRBJ2-1; abundance: -; CDR3nt: TGTGCCAGCAGCCCCCGGGCCCCGGGAGACAATGAGCAGTTCTTC; CDR3aa: CASSPRAPGDNEQFF
len: 17; v_gene: TRBV6-5; d_gene: -; j_gene: TRBJ2-1; abundance: -; CDR3nt: TGTGCCAGCAGCAGAATGGCGACAGCGAGCTCCTACAATGAGCAGTTCTTC; CDR3aa: CASSRMATASSYNEQFF
len: 11; v_gene: TRBV19; d_gene: -; j_gene: TRBJ2-1; abundance: -; CDR3nt: TGTGCCAGTAGTAACCGGGAATTGCAGTTCTTC; CDR3aa: CASSNRELQFF
len: 11; v_gene: TRBV10-3; d_gene: TRBD1; j_gene: TRBJ1-1; abundance: few; CDR3nt: TGTGCCATCATCAGGGGGCAGGATGCTTTCTTT; CDR3aa: CAIIRGQDAFF
len: 15; v_gene: TRBV19; d_gene: -; j_gene: TRBJ1-5; abundance: few; CDR3nt: TGTGCCAGTAGTGTTACCGGGACCCAGAATCAGCCCCAGCATTTT; CDR3aa: CASSVTGTQNQPQHF
len: 14; v_gene: TRBV24-1; d_gene: TRBD1; j_gene: TRBJ2-1; abundance: few; CDR3nt: TGTGCCACCAGTGACCGGGACAGCTACAATGAGCAGTTCTTC; CDR3aa: CATSDRDSYNEQFF
len: 11; v_gene: TRBV7-2; d_gene: -; j_gene: TRBJ2-1; abundance: many; CDR3nt: TGTGCCAGCAGCTTGAGCGGTGAGCAGTTCTTC; CDR3aa: CASSLSGEQFF
len: 12; v_gene: TRBV12-3/TRBV12-4; d_gene: -; j_gene: TRBJ2-7; abundance: -; CDR3nt: TGTGCCAGCTCCGAGACTCCCTACGAGCAGTACTTC; CDR3aa: CASSETPYEQYF
len: 16; v_gene: TRBV9; d_gene: TRBD2; j_gene: TRBJ2-1; abundance: -; CDR3nt: TGTGCCAGCAGCGCCAGAAGCGGGAGGTACTACAATGAGCAGTTCTTC; CDR3aa: CASSARSGRYYNEQFF
len: 15; v_gene: TRBV5-1; d_gene: -; j_gene: TRBJ2-3; abundance: -; CDR3nt: TGCGCCAGCAGCTTGGCCACGACCAGCACAGATACGCAGTATTTT; CDR3aa: CASSLATTSTDTQYF
len: 16; v_gene: TRBV9; d_gene: -; j_gene: TRBJ2-1; abundance: -; CDR3nt: TGTGCCAGCAGCGTATATGCCGATGAGCGGTACAATGAGCAGTTCTTC; CDR3aa: CASSVYADERYNEQFF
len: 15; v_gene: TRBV28; d_gene: -; j_gene: TRBJ2-7; abundance: -; CDR3nt: TGTGCCAGCAATTTACCCGGGGGCCTAGCTCACGAGCAGTACTTC; CDR3aa: CASNLPGGLAHEQYF
len: 14; v_gene: TRBV28; d_gene: -; j_gene: TRBJ1-1; abundance: few; CDR3nt: TGTGCCAGCTCCCGACTCTGGGGAAACACTGAAGCTTTCTTT; CDR3aa: CASSRLWGNTEAFF
len: 11; v_gene: TRBV27; d_gene: -; j_gene: TRBJ2-7; abundance: once; CDR3nt: TGTGCCAGCAGCACAAACTACGAGCAGTACTTC; CDR3aa: CASSTNYEQYF
len: 13; v_gene: TRBV5-4; d_gene: TRBD1; j_gene: TRBJ2-3; abundance: few; CDR3nt: TGTGCCAGCATTCTACAGGGGGCGGATACGCAGTATTTT; CDR3aa: CASILQGADTQYF
len: 17; v_gene: TRBV5-1; d_gene: -; j_gene: TRBJ2-3; abundance: -; CDR3nt: TGCGCCAGCAGCTTGATGGGACCCCTCTTACGGACAGATACGCAGTATTTT; CDR3aa: CASSLMGPLLRTDTQYF
len: 12; v_gene: TRBV20-1; d_gene: -; j_gene: TRBJ1-1; abundance: -; CDR3nt: TGCAGTGCGGGGGGGGGGAACACTGAAGCTTTCTTT; CDR3aa: CSAGGGNTEAFF
len: 15; v_gene: TRBV5-1; d_gene: -; j_gene: TRBJ2-3; abundance: -; CDR3nt: TGCGCCAGCAGCTCCCAGCGTATGCCTGGAGATACGCAGTATTTT; CDR3aa: CASSSQRMPGDTQYF
len: 12; v_gene: TRBV2; d_gene: -; j_gene: TRBJ2-1; abundance: -; CDR3nt: TGTGCCAGCAGTGAAGCCCCCGCTGAGCAGTTCTTC; CDR3aa: CASSEAPAEQFF
len: 13; v_gene: TRBV3-1; d_gene: -; j_gene: TRBJ2-2; abundance: -; CDR3nt: TGTGCCGGGAAGGAGAGGGACACCGGGGAGCTGTTTTTT; CDR3aa: CAGKERDTGELFF
len: 11; v_gene: TRBV24-1; d_gene: -; j_gene: TRBJ2-2; abundance: -; CDR3nt: TGTGCCACACACGGGGGCGGGGAGCTGTTTTTT; CDR3aa: CATHGGGELFF
len: 18; v_gene: TRBV6-5; d_gene: TRBD2; j_gene: TRBJ2-3; abundance: few; CDR3nt: TGTGCCAGCAGTTACTCGATGGGGACTAGCGGGTTCACAGATACGCAGTATTTT; CDR3aa: CASSYSMGTSGFTDTQYF
len: 17; v_gene: TRBV19; d_gene: TRBD2; j_gene: TRBJ2-4; abundance: -; CDR3nt: TGTGCCAGTAGTATTGGGGGACTAGCGGGCTCCAAAAACATTCAGTACTTC; CDR3aa: CASSIGGLAGSKNIQYF
len: 13; v_gene: TRBV11-2; d_gene: -; j_gene: TRBJ1-2; abundance: many; CDR3nt: TGTGCCAGCAGCTTCGGGACGGTCTATGGCTACACCTTC; CDR3aa: CASSFGTVYGYTF
len: 13; v_gene: TRBV7-9; d_gene: TRBD2; j_gene: TRBJ2-7; abundance: few; CDR3nt: TGTGCCAGCAGCTTCGGGACTAACTACGAGCAGTACTTC; CDR3aa: CASSFGTNYEQYF
len: 16; v_gene: TRBV6-1; d_gene: TRBD2; j_gene: TRBJ2-3; abundance: many; CDR3nt: TGTGCCAGCAGTGAAGGACTAGCGGGAAACACAGATACGCAGTATTTT; CDR3aa: CASSEGLAGNTDTQYF
len: 21; v_gene: TRBV7-2; d_gene: TRBD2; j_gene: TRBJ2-2; abundance: few; CDR3nt: TGTGCCAGCAGCTTAGAGGGCCGGGTGCTAGCGGGAGTGGTAGGAACCGGGGAGCTGTTTTTT; CDR3aa: CASSLEGRVLAGVVGTGELFF
len: 15; v_gene: TRBV13; d_gene: -; j_gene: TRBJ1-1; abundance: -; CDR3nt: TGTGCCAGCAGCTTATCAAGGGCAGGGAACACTGAAGCTTTCTTT; CDR3aa: CASSLSRAGNTEAFF
len: 15; v_gene: TRBV7-2; d_gene: -; j_gene: TRBJ2-3; abundance: many; CDR3nt: TGTGCCAGCAGCTTTGGGACTTGGAATCAAGATACGCAGTATTTT; CDR3aa: CASSFGTWNQDTQYF
len: 14; v_gene: TRBV2; d_gene: -; j_gene: TRBJ2-3; abundance: few; CDR3nt: TGTGCCAGCAAAGTCAGCACCCTTGGAGATACGCAGTATTTT; CDR3aa: CASKVSTLGDTQYF
len: 16; v_gene: TRBV7-2; d_gene: -; j_gene: TRBJ1-6; abundance: many; CDR3nt: TGTGCCAGCAGCTTAGGTCTACCCCAGGGCTATTCACCCCTCCACTTT; CDR3aa: CASSLGLPQGYSPLHF
len: 14; v_gene: TRBV7-2; d_gene: -; j_gene: TRBJ2-3; abundance: many; CDR3nt: TGTGCCAGCAGCTTACAATCCAGTGAGGGTACGCAGTATTTT; CDR3aa: CASSLQSSEGTQYF
len: 15; v_gene: TRBV5-1; d_gene: -; j_gene: TRBJ2-7; abundance: few; CDR3nt: TGCGCCAGCAGGCCTGACGGACTACTAACTTACGAGCAGTACTTC; CDR3aa: CASRPDGLLTYEQYF
len: 16; v_gene: TRBV6-1; d_gene: TRBD1; j_gene: TRBJ2-1; abundance: -; CDR3nt: TGTGCCAGCAGTCCCCACCCCCCGGACAGGGTTTATGAGCAGTTCTTC; CDR3aa: CASSPHPPDRVYEQFF
len: 13; v_gene: TRBV12-3/TRBV12-4; d_gene: -; j_gene: TRBJ1-2; abundance: -; CDR3nt: TGTGCCAGCAGTCCCTCAGGAATCTATGGCTACACCTTC; CDR3aa: CASSPSGIYGYTF
len: 15; v_gene: TRBV5-1; d_gene: -; j_gene: TRBJ2-5; abundance: -; CDR3nt: TGCGCCAGCAGCTACCTCAGGGGCCTCCAAGAGACCCAGTACTTC; CDR3aa: CASSYLRGLQETQYF
len: 12; v_gene: TRBV11-2; d_gene: -; j_gene: TRBJ2-1; abundance: -; CDR3nt: TGTGCCAGCAGCCCCCGAAACAATGAGCAGTTCTTC; CDR3aa: CASSPRNNEQFF
len: 16; v_gene: TRBV7-8; d_gene: TRBD2; j_gene: TRBJ2-3; abundance: many; CDR3nt: TGTGCCAGCAGCCCCGCTAGCGGGAGTTTGACAGATACGCAGTATTTT; CDR3aa: CASSPASGSLTDTQYF
len: 16; v_gene: TRBV7-2; d_gene: TRBD2; j_gene: TRBJ2-7; abundance: many; CDR3nt: TGTGCCAGCAGCTTCCTTCTAGCGGGAGGTACCTACGAGCAGTACTTC; CDR3aa: CASSFLLAGGTYEQYF
len: 16; v_gene: TRBV7-2; d_gene: TRBD2; j_gene: TRBJ2-3; abundance: many; CDR3nt: TGTGCCAGCAGCTTACGACTAGCGGGACACACAGATACGCAGTATTTT; CDR3aa: CASSLRLAGHTDTQYF
len: 14; v_gene: TRBV10-3; d_gene: TRBD1; j_gene: TRBJ2-7; abundance: -; CDR3nt: TGTGCCATCAGTCCGACAGGGGACCAAGGCGAGCAGTACTTC; CDR3aa: CAISPTGDQGEQYF
len: 14; v_gene: TRBV5-1; d_gene: TRBD2; j_gene: TRBJ2-3; abundance: -; CDR3nt: TGCGCCAGCAGTTCCGGACTAGTTGGAGATACGCAGTATTTT; CDR3aa: CASSSGLVGDTQYF
len: 12; v_gene: TRBV7-2; d_gene: -; j_gene: TRBJ2-7; abundance: many; CDR3nt: TGTGCCAGCAGCTTCGGTCATACGGAGCAGTACTTC; CDR3aa: CASSFGHTEQYF
len: 14; v_gene: TRBV3-1; d_gene: -; j_gene: TRBJ2-4; abundance: -; CDR3nt: TGTGCCAGCAGCCTGGTTACAGCCAAAAACATTCAGTACTTC; CDR3aa: CASSLVTAKNIQYF
len: 14; v_gene: TRBV10-2; d_gene: -; j_gene: TRBJ1-4; abundance: -; CDR3nt: TGCGCCAGCAGGACGAACGCAACTAATGAAAAACTGTTTTTT; CDR3aa: CASRTNATNEKLFF
len: 13; v_gene: TRBV7-2; d_gene: -; j_gene: TRBJ2-3; abundance: few; CDR3nt: TGTGCCAGCAGCTACAACAGGGCAGATACGCAGTATTTT; CDR3aa: CASSYNRADTQYF
len: 17; v_gene: TRBV4-3; d_gene: -; j_gene: TRBJ2-3; abundance: few; CDR3nt: TGCGCCAGCAGCCAAGATAGCGCGGGATACGGCACAGATACGCAGTATTTT; CDR3aa: CASSQDSAGYGTDTQYF
len: 14; v_gene: TRBV4-1; d_gene: -; j_gene: TRBJ1-4; abundance: few; CDR3nt: TGCGCCAGCAGCAAGCCAGGAGAGAATGAAAAACTGTTTTTT; CDR3aa: CASSKPGENEKLFF
len: 14; v_gene: TRBV11-2; d_gene: -; j_gene: TRBJ2-5; abundance: once; CDR3nt: TGTGCCAGCAGCTTAGGGGCTAGCCAGGAGGCCCAGTACTTC; CDR3aa: CASSLGASQEAQYF
len: 16; v_gene: TRBV28; d_gene: TRBD1; j_gene: TRBJ1-6; abundance: -; CDR3nt: TGTGCCAGCAGCCCTACGCGGACAGGGATGGGCTCACCCCTCCACTTT; CDR3aa: CASSPTRTGMGSPLHF
len: 17; v_gene: TRBV28; d_gene: -; j_gene: TRBJ1-5; abundance: many; CDR3nt: TGTGCCAGCAGTTTTATGCGACAAACATTAGCGAGTGAGCCCCAGCATTTT; CDR3aa: CASSFMRQTLASEPQHF